The 21 T cell receptor beta chains reported below all come from one sample, sequenced in a study of metastatic and nonmetastatic thyroid tumors (dated by TCRdb to 2020 to 2021). Receptor libraries were prepared by PCR. The sequencer was an Illumina HiSeq 4000. TCRdb applied fastp at Q25 and MiXCR to the public reads, then kept only in-frame beta chains. The sample has 8,500 to 13,000 clones on record, less than 15% of them singletons. Over 9.5% of the sample belongs to the ten largest clones. Before undergoing thyroid surgery, none of the patients had been given any kind of treatment. Sequencing input: blood. These TCRs come from a female donor with papillary thyroid cancer or a benign thyroid nodule (not recorded which). Some clones in this sample may be carry-over from other donors' samples.

This clone was counted many times. The gene calls are TRBV7-2 and TRBJ1-1, with D possibly being TRBD1 (5 bases). Per the germline V gene, CDR1 is SGHTA and CDR2 is FQGNSA. V was pared by 5 bases and J by 1 base, with 11 bases between. The CDR3 consists of 14 residues. The CDR3 spells CASSPGLTNTEAFF. CDR3 nucleotides: TGTGCCAGCAGCCCGGGACTTACGAACACTGAAGCTTTCTTT.

As concerns this clone: The junction shows a germline mismatch at one end, possibly a read error. The genes are TRBV27 and TRBJ2-7; D perhaps matches TRBD1 (5 bases). CDR3 length: 12 amino acids. In germline, CDR1 is MNHEY, CDR2 SMNVEV (reference sequence). The CDR3: CANSDRSYDQYF. CDR3 bases: TGTGCCAACAGCGACAGAAGTTACGATCAGTACTTC.

This clone has at least ten counts. The chain recombines TRBV20-1 with TRBJ2-3; 8 bases match TRBD1. In germline, CDR1 is DFQATT, CDR2 SNEGSKA (reference sequence). This CDR3 is built from 15 residues. V shed 6 bases and J 1 base; nucleotides not matched to a gene: 9. The CDR3 loop reads CSAARTGRGTDTQYF. As DNA, the CDR3 is TGCAGTGCCGCCCGGACAGGGAGAGGCACAGATACGCAGTATTTT.

Relative to its sample, this clone is medium-sized (0.01 to 0.1%). The V gene is TRBV25-1, the J gene TRBJ2-7; 8 bases fit TRBD2. V shed 1 base and J 5 bases; nucleotides not matched to a gene: 7. Per the germline V gene, CDR1 is MGHDK and CDR2 is SYGVNS. CDR3 length: 15 residues. The CDR3 region is CASSESQREMNEQYF. The CDR3, as DNA: TGTGCCAGCAGTGAATCCCAGCGGGAGATGAACGAGCAGTACTTC.

This clone was observed many times. V gene TRBV18 combines with J gene TRBJ1-4, with TRBD1 matching over 7 bases. This CDR3 region has 14 residues. J was trimmed by 3 bases and V by 2 bases; bases with no gene match: 0. Per germline, CDR1 KGHSH and CDR2 LQKENI. The CDR3 loop reads CASSPGQANEKLFF. CDR3 sequence (DNA): TGTGCCAGCTCACCAGGACAGGCTAATGAAAAACTGTTTTTT.

This clone has ten or more counts. This chain links TRBV19 with TRBJ2-6; TRBD1 aligns across 7 bases. Looked up from germline, CDR1 is LNHDA and CDR2 is SQIVND (reference sequence). The length of the CDR3 is 19 residues. V was pared by 4 bases and J by 2 bases, with 14 bases of the junction left unmatched. CDR3 region: CASSTLETGKETGANVLTF. In nucleotides, the CDR3 is TGTGCCAGTAGTACGCTAGAGACAGGGAAGGAAACTGGGGCCAACGTCCTGACTTTC.

This clone was picked up many times. This chain joins TRBV2 and TRBJ2-3, with TRBD1 matching over 11 bases. Unmatched junction bases numbered 11, after V lost 5 bases and J lost 1 base. The CDR3 is made up of 18 amino acids. Germline CDR1 reads SNHLY; CDR2 reads FYNNEI. CDR3 nucleotides: TGTGCCAGCAGTACGGACAGGGGGCCTCCTTCCCGCACAGATACGCAGTATTTT. Encoded protein: CASSTDRGPPSRTDTQYF.

This clone was counted at least ten times. V and J are TRBV2 and TRBJ2-5; 7 bases fit TRBD2. CDR3 length: 15 amino acids. Germline V CDR1 and CDR2: SNHLY, FYNNEI. Germline trimming cut 10 bases from V and 0 bases from J; bases unmatched to any gene: 11. The CDR3 reads CAIGPWGGNQETQYF. CDR3 in DNA: TGTGCCATCGGCCCCTGGGGGGGAAACCAAGAGACCCAGTACTTC.

By its share, this clone is medium-sized. The rearrangement links TRBV6-1 to TRBJ2-1; TRBD2 matches 11 bases. The CDR3 length is 18 residues. V lost 1 base to trimming and J lost 2 bases; unmatched junction nucleotides: 7. Germline V lookup: CDR1 MNHNS, CDR2 SASEGT. CDR3 sequence reads: CASSEGSLAGGPYNEQFF. The CDR3 bases are TGTGCCAGCAGTGAAGGCTCGCTAGCGGGAGGACCCTACAATGAGCAGTTCTTC.

By proportion, this clone is medium-sized. J is TRBJ1-6 and V is TRBV6-1; the match to TRBD1 covers 7 bases. CDR1 and CDR2 from the germline V gene are MNHNS and SASEGT. Trimming at V came to 7 bases and at J to 8 bases, leaving 8 bases not matched to a gene. This CDR3 contains 14 residues. The CDR3 here is CASTAGGGYSPLHF. The CDR3 DNA reads TGTGCCAGCACCGCAGGGGGAGGCTATTCACCCCTCCACTTT.

The rearrangement links TRBV9 to TRBJ2-2, with D unclear. The CDR3 contains 13 residues. Germline CDR1 is SGDLS and CDR2 is YYNGEE. V lost 0 bases to trimming and J lost 6 bases, with 6 bases between them. CDR3 residues: CASSVDLSGELFF. The CDR3 bases are TGTGCCAGCAGCGTAGATTTGTCCGGGGAGCTGTTTTTT.

This clone was seen at least ten times. This chain joins TRBV13 and TRBJ2-1, with TRBD2 matching 8 bases. The CDR3 is 15 residues long. Trimming took 6 bases from V and 9 from J; bases not matched to a gene: 13. The germline V gene has CDR1 PRHDT and CDR2 FYEKMQ (reference sequence). The CDR3 protein is CASRSSGSDRGEQFF. CDR3 coding DNA: TGTGCCAGCAGATCAAGCGGGAGTGATAGGGGTGAGCAGTTCTTC.

This clone was seen many times. The chain combines TRBV7-9 with TRBJ1-1, with D possibly TRBD1 on 6 matching bases. Deletions cut 1 base from V and 3 bases from J, with 9 bases between. The CDR3 extends over 14 amino acids. The V gene's germline CDR1 is SEHNR and CDR2 FQNEAQ (reference sequence). Here the CDR3 reads CASSLGTVDTEAFF. The DNA for the CDR3 is TGTGCCAGCAGCTTAGGGACAGTCGACACTGAAGCTTTCTTT.

This clone was seen many times. The chain employs TRBV9 and TRBJ2-3, with 9 bases identical to TRBD2. In germline, CDR1 is SGDLS, CDR2 YYNGEE. CDR3 length: 15 amino acids. V lost 1 base to trimming and J lost 1 base; unmatched junction nucleotides: 1. CDR3: CASSVWTSGTDTQYF. The CDR3 nucleotides are TGTGCCAGCAGCGTATGGACTAGCGGCACAGATACGCAGTATTTT. Full variable domain (missing parts from reference TRBV9 and TRBJ2-3): DSGVTQTPKHLITATGQRVTLRCSPRSGDLSVYWYQQSLDQGLQFLIQYYNGEERAKGNILERFSAQQFPDLHSELNLSSLELGDSALYFCASSVWTSGTDTQYFGPGTRLTVL.

This clone has at least ten counts. The V and J genes are TRBV29-1 and TRBJ2-1; D gene ambiguous. Trimming removed 3 bases from V and 4 bases from J, with 4 bases in between. Germline values: CDR1 SQVTM, CDR2 ANQGSEA. This CDR3 is 11 amino acids long. CDR3 nucleotides: TGCAGCGTTGAGCTTTACAATGAGCAGTTCTTC. Amino acids: CSVELYNEQFF.

This clone occurred many times. The chain is built from TRBV20-1 and TRBJ2-1, with D possibly called TRBD1 or TRBD2 (5 bases each). Trimming pared 3 bases from V and 9 bases from J, leaving 18 bases between. In germline, CDR1 is DFQATT, CDR2 SNEGSKA (reference sequence). The CDR3 has 14 amino acids. The CDR3 region has the DNA TGCAGTGCTAGTCCTCCGGGGCCTGTATCTGAGCAGTTCTTC. Its translation is CSASPPGPVSEQFF.

This chain uses TRBV30 with TRBJ2-7, with 7 bases fitting TRBD1. V trimming: 2 bases; J trimming: 2 bases; junction bases outside the gene matches: 6. CDR1 is GTSNPN and CDR2 is SVGIG in the germline V gene (reference sequence). The CDR3 length is 14 residues. The CDR3 here is CAWSSDRATYEQYF. The CDR3 DNA sequence: TGTGCCTGGAGTTCAGACAGGGCTACCTACGAGCAGTACTTC.

In this sample, this clone turned up many times. The chain joins TRBV7-2 to TRBJ2-1; D perhaps matches TRBD2 (6 bases). The germline V gene has CDR1 SGHTA and CDR2 FQGNSA. The CDR3 has 13 amino acids. Trimming stripped 3 bases from V and 6 bases from J, with 9 bases between. The CDR3 nucleotides read TGTGCCAGCAGCTTCGGACTATCCAATGAGCAGTTCTTC. This gives the protein CASSFGLSNEQFF. Drawing the rest from reference TRBV7-2 and TRBJ2-1, the complete variable domain is GAGVSQSPSNKVTEKGKDVELRCDPISGHTALYWYRQSLGQGLEFLIYFQGNSAPDKSGLPSDRFSAERTGGSVSTLTIQRTQQEDSAVYLCASSFGLSNEQFFGPGTRLTVL.

This clone is medium-sized. This chain joins TRBV18 and TRBJ1-2; D gene uncertain. CDR3 size: 13 residues. In germline, CDR1 is KGHSH, CDR2 LQKENI. V was clipped by 0 bases and J by 1 base, with 3 bases between them. The CDR3 reads CASSPPFNYGYTF. Here the CDR3 DNA reads TGTGCCAGCTCACCACCATTTAACTATGGCTACACCTTC.

This clone counts as medium-sized. The genes are TRBV19 and TRBJ2-7; D is unresolved. V gave up 6 bases and J gave up 0 bases, with 15 bases separating them. CDR1 is LNHDA and CDR2 is SQIVND in the germline V gene (reference sequence). This CDR3 region has 15 residues. CDR3: CASSPRPPSSYEQYF. The CDR3 DNA sequence: TGTGCCAGTAGCCCAAGGCCTCCTAGCTCCTACGAGCAGTACTTC.

This clone was detected ten times or more. This chain links TRBV5-1 with TRBJ2-5; 12 bases are shared with TRBD1. Germline CDR1 and CDR2: SGHRS and YFSETQ. The V gene end was trimmed by 0 bases and the J gene end by 0 bases; junction bases not matched to a gene: 6. The CDR3 is 18 amino acids. The CDR3 sequence is CASSLEWGTGGDQETQYF. The CDR3 nucleotides are TGCGCCAGCAGCTTGGAGTGGGGGACAGGGGGCGACCAAGAGACCCAGTACTTC.